This TCR beta chain was found in a study of shared clonotypes between healthy human individuals. General observations from the study: When naive CD4 clonotypes were compared across a few donors, approximately 5% were shared.

The investigators split CD4+ cells into a CD45RA+ naive subset and a CD45RA-negative memory subset. Libraries were prepared by immunoSEQ multiplex PCR; TCRdb keeps only in-frame clonotypes and omits some of them. This table has a few million clones, 90% to 96% appearing once. This clone was counted a few times. Its matching antigen is unknown. The junction had 8 bases not matched to a gene; V was cut back by 6 bases and J by 7 bases. The CDR3 is 14 residues long. Germline assignment: CDR1 KGHSH and CDR2 LQKENI. The sequence came from a man younger than 35 in good health. Sequenced input: naive CD4+ T cells sorted from blood. The subset denotes: CD45RA+ positively selected. V is TRBV18 and J is TRBJ1-2, with 10 bases aligning to TRBD1. The CDR3 DNA reads as TGTGCCAGCTCTCCGGGGGACAGGGGCGGTGGCTACACCTTC. This sequence encodes CASSPGDRGGGYTF.